Below, one T cell receptor (beta chain) is given with its context. This entry comes from a study of cytomegalovirus exposure and HLA in healthy donors. Germline CDR1 reads SGHDT; CDR2 reads YYEEEE. The CDR3 is 15 amino acids. V lost 4 bases, J lost 2 bases, and 6 bases stayed unmatched. Researchers ran the PCR with 60 Vbeta and 13 Jbeta primers. Using immunoSEQ multiplex PCR, the repertoire was profiled, and TCRdb retains in-frame clones only, with some absent. The sample consists of 250,000 to 350,000 clones, 75% to 90% of them appearing once. This TCR was recovered from a middle-aged man in good health and CMV-seropositive. This chain uses TRBV5-6 with TRBJ2-7, with TRBD1 matching 10 bases. The sample taken for sequencing was PBMCs. CDR3 in amino acids: CASSRRGQGPYEQYF. CDR3 coding DNA: TGTGCCAGCAGCCGAAGGGGACAGGGGCCCTACGAGCAGTACTTC.